These 27 T cell receptor beta chains were sequenced from one sample in a study of blood T cell repertoires in COVID-19. Assay used: immunoSEQ multiplex PCR; TCRdb lists only in-frame clones, some missing. The table has roughly 270,000 clones, approximately 85% seen once. The sequenced sample consisted of peripheral blood. Every receptor here comes from a man over 45 with active or convalescent COVID-19.

The rearrangement links TRBV3-1 (or the pseudogene TRBV3-2) to TRBJ2-6; TRBD2 aligns across 8 bases. With 0 bases clipped from V and 2 bases from J, the junction kept 3 bases outside the gene matches. CDR3 size: 17 residues. Germline-derived CDR1 and CDR2 are LGHDT and YNNKEL (reference sequence). The DNA for the CDR3 is TGTGCCAGCAGCCAAGACGGGAGGGCCGCTGGGGCCAACGTCCTGACTTTC. Its protein is CASSQDGRAAGANVLTF.

This rearrangement joins TRBV19 to TRBJ2-7; TRBD1 agrees at 8 bases. The CDR3 is made up of 14 amino acids. The trim removed 4 bases at V and 8 bases at J, leaving 10 bases unmatched. Germline V gene data show CDR1 as LNHDA and CDR2 as SQIVND (reference sequence). The CDR3 loop is CASSNSEGTGKQYF. In DNA, the CDR3 is TGTGCCAGTAGTAACTCCGAAGGGACAGGCAAGCAGTACTTC.

This chain uses TRBV5-1 with TRBJ1-1; D may be TRBD1 (5 bases). V lost 3 bases, J lost 3 bases, and 9 bases lay in between. The CDR3 is made up of 13 amino acids. Germline CDR1 SGHRS, CDR2 YFSETQ. In DNA form, the CDR3 reads TGCGCCAGCAGCTCATCGGGGGACACTGAAGCTTTCTTT. Amino acids: CASSSSGDTEAFF.

The V and J genes are TRBV7-9 and TRBJ2-7; D is ambiguous. The CDR3 sequence is 12 residues long. The V end was cut by 4 bases, the J end by 2 bases, with 6 bases between. Per the germline V gene, CDR1 is SEHNR and CDR2 is FQNEAQ (reference sequence). The CDR3 coding sequence is TGTGCCAGCAGCTCGTATCCCTACGAGCAGTACTTC. Translating it yields CASSSYPYEQYF.

This chain joins TRBV28 and TRBJ1-4, with D unresolved. Trimming took 7 bases from V and 3 from J, leaving 30 bases between them. The CDR3 is made up of 20 amino acids. Germline loops: CDR1 MDHEN, CDR2 SYDVKM. The CDR3: CASTSPPGGFTAGANEKLFF. CDR3 DNA: TGTGCCAGCACCTCCCCCCCGGGAGGTTTTACTGCCGGGGCTAATGAAAAACTGTTTTTT.

This chain links TRBV7-9 with TRBJ2-1; 12 nucleotides line up with TRBD2. CDR3 length equals 17 residues. The trim removed 1 base at V and 4 bases at J, leaving 5 bases unmatched. CDR1 is SEHNR, CDR2 FQNEAQ, per germline (reference sequence). The CDR3 DNA reads TGTGCCAGCAGCTTAGGCCCGACTAGCGGGAGATACAATGAGCAGTTCTTC. This sequence encodes CASSLGPTSGRYNEQFF.

The V and J genes are TRBV2 and TRBJ2-7; a weak D match, TRBD2 (5 bases). Trimming cost V 0 bases and J 6 bases, with 12 bases left between them. Germline-derived CDR1 and CDR2 are SNHLY and FYNNEI. This CDR3 has 14 residues. In DNA form, the CDR3 reads TGTGCCAGCAGTGAAGCGCTCATGGCGGGCGAGCAGTACTTC. Encoded protein: CASSEALMAGEQYF. Looking up the rest from reference TRBV2 and TRBJ2-7 gives the full variable domain: EPEVTQTPSHQVTQMGQEVILRCVPISNHLYFYWYRQILGQKVEFLVSFYNNEISEKSEIFDDQFSVERPDGSNFTLKIRSTKLEDSAMYFCASSEALMAGEQYFGPGTRLTVT.

The rearrangement uses TRBV5-1 and TRBJ2-1, with 9 bases matching TRBD2. J was trimmed by 7 bases and V by 2 bases; bases with no gene match: 7. The CDR3 sequence is 15 residues long. Per germline, CDR1 SGHRS and CDR2 YFSETQ. The CDR3 DNA follows: TGCGCCAGCAGCTTCCTAGCGGGAAGTAAGAATGAGCAGTTCTTC. Protein sequence: CASSFLAGSKNEQFF.

This clone has a single count. The rearrangement joins TRBV28 to TRBJ2-5; TRBD2 matches at 9 bases. The CDR3 loop spans 14 amino acids. V dropped 3 bases and J dropped 5; count of bases not matched to a gene: 4. Germline assignment: CDR1 MDHEN and CDR2 SYDVKM. The CDR3 sequence is CASSFLAGRETQYF. For the CDR3, the DNA is TGTGCCAGCAGTTTTCTAGCGGGAAGGGAGACCCAGTACTTC.

The chain recombines TRBV5-6 with TRBJ1-2; TRBD1 agrees at 12 bases. The V segment lost 0 bases and the J segment 7 bases; nucleotides outside the gene matches: 4. The CDR3 has 15 residues. The V gene's germline CDR1 is SGHDT and CDR2 YYEEEE. CDR3 sequence reads: CASSLVGQGAGGYTF. CDR3 coding DNA: TGTGCCAGCAGCTTGGTGGGACAGGGGGCTGGTGGCTACACCTTC.

The chain carries TRBV24-1 and TRBJ1-4, with D uncertain. CDR1 is KGHDR and CDR2 is SFDVKD in the germline V gene. Trimming took off 4 bases at V and 10 bases at J, with 9 bases between the two ends. CDR3 length: 12 amino acids. For the CDR3, the DNA is TGTGCCACCAGTGACCCCGGAGGAAAACTGTTTTTT. Its protein product is CATSDPGGKLFF.

The genes are TRBV7-3 and TRBJ2-3; D is ambiguous. The V end lost 5 bases, the J end lost 0 bases, and 9 bases lay between the germline ends. Germline V gene lookup returns CDR1 SGHTA and CDR2 FQGTGA. The CDR3 extends over 14 amino acids. For the CDR3, the DNA is TGTGCCAGCAGCCACCTGACTAGCACAGATACGCAGTATTTT. Translation: CASSHLTSTDTQYF.

In the case of this clone: Within the sample, other DNA sequences also encode this same CDR3. The rearrangement uses TRBV9 and TRBJ2-3; TRBD1 aligns across 12 bases. Trimming took 2 bases from V and 0 from J; bases not matched to a gene: 1. The CDR3 is 16 amino acids. Germline lookup yields CDR1 SGDLS and CDR2 YYNGEE. Here the CDR3 DNA reads TGTGCCAGCAGCGTGGGACAGGGGGCAAGCACAGATACGCAGTATTTT. It codes for CASSVGQGASTDTQYF.

This sequence joins TRBV9 and TRBJ2-7, with 10 bases aligning to TRBD1. Germline V lookup: CDR1 SGDLS, CDR2 YYNGEE. There are 14 residues in the CDR3. Trimming removed 3 bases from V and 7 bases from J; junction bases left unmatched: 7. In nucleotides, the CDR3 is TGTGCCAGCAGCGGGACAGGGGGGCCTCTTGAGCAGTACTTC. It encodes CASSGTGGPLEQYF. The whole variable domain, remainder taken from reference TRBV9 and TRBJ2-7, is DSGVTQTPKHLITATGQRVTLRCSPRSGDLSVYWYQQSLDQGLQFLIQYYNGEERAKGNILERFSAQQFPDLHSELNLSSLELGDSALYFCASSGTGGPLEQYFGPGTRLTVT.

This rearrangement joins TRBV29-1 to TRBJ2-1, with a weak D call TRBD2 (5 bases). This CDR3 spans 13 amino acids. The V gene lost 5 bases and the J gene lost 7 bases, with 15 bases spanning the gap. Germline V gene data show CDR1 as SQVTM and CDR2 as ANQGSEA. CDR3 amino acids: CSVWLALANEQFF. Written as DNA, the CDR3 is TGCAGCGTTTGGCTAGCTCTGGCGAATGAGCAGTTCTTC.

The V and J genes are TRBV10-3 and TRBJ2-3; possible D gene TRBD1, 5 bases. The CDR3 is 17 amino acids. CDR1 and CDR2 from the germline V gene are ENHRY and SYGVKD. The V gene lost 4 bases and the J gene lost 6 bases, with 23 bases spanning the gap. The CDR3 coding sequence is TGTGCCATCAGTGTGGGGCCAGGGTCTCGTGCAGTGGATACGCAGTATTTT. Translated, it gives CAISVGPGSRAVDTQYF.

This chain joins TRBV27 and TRBJ1-2; TRBD1 might be the D (6 bases). This CDR3 comprises 13 residues. Per germline, CDR1 MNHEY and CDR2 SMNVEV (reference sequence). Trimming pared 3 bases from V and 8 bases from J, leaving 13 bases between. CDR3 region: CASSFNREGGYTF. The CDR3 nucleotides read TGTGCCAGCAGTTTTAACAGGGAGGGCGGCTACACCTTC.

The chain employs TRBV12-5 and TRBJ2-1; D call uncertain. This CDR3 has 13 residues. Germline V lookup: CDR1 LGHNT, CDR2 FRNRAP. V lost 1 base to trimming and J lost 9 bases, with 10 bases between them. Here the CDR3 reads CASGLDPPGEQFF. The DNA of the CDR3 is TGTGCTAGTGGTTTGGACCCCCCCGGTGAGCAGTTCTTC.

The chain carries TRBV6-2 or TRBV6-3 and TRBJ2-5; 8 bases are shared with TRBD2. The CDR3 loop spans 17 amino acids. Germline values: CDR1 MNHEY, CDR2 SVGEGT. After removal of 3 bases from V and 7 bases from J, the junction contained 16 bases not matched to a gene. CDR3 sequence: CASSYSGTRSTSGTQYF. CDR3 DNA sequence: TGTGCCAGCAGTTATTCCGGGACTAGATCAACCAGTGGGACCCAGTACTTC.

The V gene is TRBV6-6, the J gene TRBJ1-1; D is unclear. The V end lost 8 bases, the J end lost 0 bases, and 13 bases lay between the germline ends. The CDR3 totals 14 residues. CDR1 is MNHNY, CDR2 SVGAGI, per germline (reference sequence). CDR3 nucleotides: TGTGCCAGCTCTTTTGGGCCTGTGAACACTGAAGCTTTCTTT. Its translation is CASSFGPVNTEAFF.

The chain recombines TRBV6-5 with TRBJ2-4; perhaps TRBD1 as D (5 bases). The germline gives CDR1 MNHEY, CDR2 SVGAGI. The CDR3 is 13 amino acids. The ends were cut back, 6 bases at V and 10 bases at J, with 16 bases in the middle. The CDR3 is CASRAGRFEIQYF. The CDR3 DNA reads TGTGCCAGCAGGGCAGGGCGATTTGAAATTCAGTACTTC.

The chain has TRBV24-1 and TRBJ2-5; possible D gene TRBD2, 6 bases. CDR1 is KGHDR, CDR2 SFDVKD, per germline. V lost 4 bases to trimming and J lost 5 bases, with 13 bases between them. The CDR3 runs to 14 residues. Here the CDR3 DNA reads TGTGCCACCAGTGAGATCGACGGAGGGGAGACCCAGTACTTC. Translated, it gives CATSEIDGGETQYF.

This rearrangement joins TRBV27 to TRBJ1-2, with D possibly matching TRBD1 (6 bases). The V gene's germline CDR1 is MNHEY and CDR2 SMNVEV (reference sequence). Deletions cut 4 bases from V and 2 bases from J, with 14 bases between. CDR3 length: 15 residues. In nucleotides, the CDR3 is TGTGCCAGCAGTTCCCAAGGGGGACACAACTATGGCTACACCTTC. Translated, it gives CASSSQGGHNYGYTF.

The chain carries TRBV6-5 and TRBJ1-3; a possible D gene is TRBD1 (6 bases). Germline assignment: CDR1 MNHEY and CDR2 SVGAGI. The CDR3 contains 14 residues. Trimming took 8 bases from V and 1 from J, leaving 12 bases between them. The CDR3 here is CASVKDSSGNTIYF. The DNA for the CDR3 is TGTGCCAGCGTAAAGGACAGTTCTGGAAACACCATATATTTT.

The chain is built from TRBV6-5 and TRBJ1-1; D possibly corresponds to TRBD1 (6 bases). V lost 5 bases, J lost 4 bases, and 14 bases lay in between. This CDR3 contains 14 residues. CDR1 is MNHEY and CDR2 is SVGAGI in the germline V gene. The CDR3 loop is CASSQQGMGTEAFF. The CDR3 nucleotides read TGTGCCAGCAGTCAACAGGGTATGGGCACTGAAGCTTTCTTT.

This chain connects TRBV28 to TRBJ1-4; 8 bases are a match to TRBD1. CDR3 size: 14 residues. Germline-derived CDR1 and CDR2 are MDHEN and SYDVKM. V dropped 5 bases and J dropped 8; count of bases not matched to a gene: 7. CDR3 residues: CASSTGTGGEKLFF. Here the CDR3 DNA reads TGTGCCAGCAGTACCGGGACAGGAGGGGAAAAACTGTTTTTT.

The chain employs TRBV30 and TRBJ1-3, with no clear D. Germline CDR1 is GTSNPN and CDR2 is SVGIG (reference sequence). V shed 7 bases and J shed 4 bases, with 11 bases lying between them. This CDR3 region has 12 residues. The CDR3: CASIRGGNTIYF. The CDR3 DNA reads TGTGCCTCGATCCGGGGAGGAAACACCATATATTTT.